The sequence of this T cell receptor (beta chain) was determined in a study of T cell repertoires in cytomegalovirus infection. Background on the study: In public TCR beta signatures, there were indications of both CMV infection and matching HLA type. Study results and limitations: Individuals carrying CMV plus the relevant HLA were identified by cumulative frequency of public TCR beta families.

TCRdb processed the reads anew with MiXCR; each CDR3 protein has one entry. This sample has around 500,000 distinct CDR3 sequences, with 42% found just once. This CDR3 comprises 13 residues. Germline CDR1 LGHDT, CDR2 YNNKEL (reference sequence). V lost 5 bases and J 6 bases, leaving 13 bases between the germline ends. The table lists this clonotype with many counts. Its antigen is unidentified. The rearrangement joins TRBV3-1 to TRBJ1-1; D is perhaps TRBD1 (6 bases). The input for sequencing was cultured PBMCs, taken from culture after CMV antigen stimulation. The receptor comes from a human donor in good health (CMV status not recorded). Some clones in this sample may be carry-over from other donors' samples. Written as DNA, the CDR3 is TGTGCCAGCAGCGGAGGGGGGGGGGCTGAAGCTTTCTTT. It yields the protein CASSGGGGAEAFF.